The next 29 T cell receptor beta chains were all read from a single sample in a study of T cell responses to AZD1222 COVID-19 vaccine. Assay: immunoSEQ multiplex PCR; the TCRdb copy retains only in-frame clones and omits some. The sample includes about 140,000 clones, 92% seen only once; the top ten take about 3.2%. The sample was peripheral blood, taken on day 0 of AZD1222 vaccination. All receptors derive from an adult in good health.

V and J are TRBV7-8 and TRBJ1-2, with D possibly being TRBD1 (5 bases). The CDR3 has 12 amino acids. V lost 6 bases to trimming and J lost 8 bases, with 13 bases between them. The germline V gene has CDR1 SGHVS and CDR2 FQNEAQ. CDR3: CASRVGDGGYTF. As DNA, the CDR3 is TGTGCCAGCAGGGTGGGGGACGGAGGCTACACCTTC.

This clone was counted only a few times. This sequence joins TRBV7-2 and TRBJ2-6; no reliable D call. In germline, CDR1 is SGHTA, CDR2 FQGNSA. The CDR3 length is 15 residues. The ends were cut back, 5 bases at V and 4 bases at J, with 12 bases in the middle. This CDR3 is CASSPVLTGANVLTF. The CDR3 coding sequence is TGTGCCAGCAGCCCGGTCTTAACGGGGGCCAACGTCCTGACTTTC.

The chain is built from TRBV6-5 and TRBJ2-3; 7 bases align to TRBD1. The germline V gene encodes CDR1 MNHEY and CDR2 SVGAGI. This CDR3 contains 13 residues. Trimming at V came to 6 bases and at J to 3 bases, leaving 3 bases not matched to a gene. The DNA of the CDR3 is TGTGCCAGCAGGGAGACAGGGACAGATACGCAGTATTTT. It specifies CASRETGTDTQYF.

The chain employs TRBV7-9 and TRBJ1-2, with unresolved D. The CDR3 is 15 amino acids. Germline V gives CDR1 SEHNR, CDR2 FQNEAQ (reference sequence). Trimming took 5 bases from V and 3 from J, leaving 16 bases between them. The CDR3 region has the DNA TGTGCCAGCAGCCGACCGGGGAGGACCGACTATGGCTACACCTTC. Its protein is CASSRPGRTDYGYTF.

The rearrangement links TRBV21-1 to TRBJ1-2. TRBV21-1 represents a pseudogene. The CDR3 covers 14 residues. CDR3 nucleotide sequence: TGTGCCAGCAGCAACCGGGACGATAACTATGGCTACACCTTC. This sequence encodes CASSNRDDNYGYTF.

This sequence joins TRBV4-3 and TRBJ2-1; D is possibly TRBD1 (7 bases). V shed 4 bases and J shed 8 bases, with 24 bases lying between them. CDR3 size: 17 residues. The germline CDR1 and CDR2 sequences are LGHNA and YSLEER. The CDR3 region has the DNA TGCGCCAGCAGCCCCCAGGGGGTAGCGGAAAATTGGGATGAGCAGTTCTTC. This gives the protein CASSPQGVAENWDEQFF.

V gene TRBV6-1 combines with J gene TRBJ1-2, with D tentatively TRBD1 (6 bases). The CDR3 spans 14 residues. Germline CDR1 is MNHNS and CDR2 is SASEGT. V dropped 10 bases and J dropped 1 base, with 16 bases sitting between them. In DNA form, the CDR3 reads TGTGCCACCCAGACAGGTGAAGTTAACTATGGCTACACCTTC. This translates into CATQTGEVNYGYTF.

The chain is built from TRBV30 and TRBJ1-5; D uncertain. The germline gives CDR1 GTSNPN, CDR2 SVGIG (reference sequence). Trimming left V 0 bases short and J 0 bases short, with 9 bases between. The CDR3 contains 15 residues. This CDR3 is CAWSVNSASNQPQHF. CDR3 nucleotides: TGTGCCTGGAGTGTAAATTCGGCTAGCAATCAGCCCCAGCATTTT.

The chain recombines TRBV28 with TRBJ1-6; possible D gene TRBD1, 6 bases. From germline, CDR1 is MDHEN and CDR2 SYDVKM. The CDR3 is made up of 14 amino acids. V lost 6 bases, J lost 3 bases, and 9 bases lay in between. CDR3 loop: CASRDSGYNSPLHF. The CDR3 coding sequence is TGTGCCAGCAGGGACAGCGGCTATAATTCACCCCTCCACTTT.

The chain carries TRBV5-4 and TRBJ1-6, with 8 bases aligning to TRBD1. Looked up from germline, CDR1 is SGHNT and CDR2 is YYREEE (reference sequence). With V trimmed by 4 bases and J by 7 bases, 7 bases remained unmatched. CDR3 length equals 15 residues. The CDR3 sequence: CASSRLTGVNSPLHF. The CDR3 DNA reads as TGTGCCAGCAGCCGCTTGACAGGGGTGAATTCACCCCTCCACTTT. Full variable domain (missing parts from reference TRBV5-4 and TRBJ1-6): ETGVTQSPTHLIKTRGQQVTLRCSSQSGHNTVSWYQQALGQGPQFIFQYYREEENGRGNFPPRFSGLQFPNYSSELNVNALELDDSALYLCASSRLTGVNSPLHFGNGTRLTVT.

The rearrangement joins TRBV14 to TRBJ1-3; D is unresolved. This CDR3 is 15 amino acids long. Germline loops: CDR1 SGHDN, CDR2 FVKESK. V lost 4 bases and J lost 1, with 11 bases in between. CDR3 region: CASSLMTTSGNTIYF. The CDR3 DNA reads TGTGCCAGCAGCCTTATGACGACTTCTGGAAACACCATATATTTT.

V gene TRBV12-3 or TRBV12-4 combines with J gene TRBJ1-5; D is ambiguous. V dropped 6 bases and J dropped 11 bases, with 17 bases sitting between them. This CDR3 is 13 amino acids long. DNA of the CDR3: TGTGCCAGCAGCCTTCATAGTCGGTCTGCCCAGCATTTT. Translation: CASSLHSRSAQHF.

The chain uses TRBV25-1 and TRBJ1-4; TRBD1 might be the D (5 bases). This CDR3 has 15 amino acids. Deletions cut 4 bases from V and 7 bases from J, with 16 bases between. The germline V gene has CDR1 MGHDK and CDR2 SYGVNS. CDR3 in DNA: TGTGCCAGCAGTGGGTGGCAGGGAGGAGGTGAAAAACTGTTTTTT. Translating gives CASSGWQGGGEKLFF. The full variable domain, its missing parts supplied by reference TRBV25-1 and TRBJ1-4, is EADIYQTPRYLVIGTGKKITLECSQTMGHDKMYWYQQDPGMELHLIHYSYGVNSTEKGDLSSESTVSRIRTEHFPLTLESARPSHTSQYLCASSGWQGGGEKLFFGSGTQLSVL.

The V gene is TRBV28, the J gene TRBJ1-2; D possibly corresponds to TRBD1 (6 bases). This CDR3 has 13 residues. The V end lost 2 bases, the J end lost 6 bases, and 10 bases lay between the germline ends. Germline CDR1 and CDR2: MDHEN and SYDVKM. Written as DNA, the CDR3 is TGTGCCAGCAGTTTAGCACAGGGCAATGGCTACACCTTC. Translated: CASSLAQGNGYTF.

This clone was observed once. The V and J genes are TRBV27 and TRBJ2-1; 8 nucleotides line up with TRBD2. This CDR3 is 16 amino acids long. Germline V CDR1 and CDR2: MNHEY, SMNVEV (reference sequence). The J segment lost 3 bases and the V segment lost 7 bases, leaving 11 bases of the junction unmatched. The CDR3 sequence is CASTPFGAGGYNEQFF. CDR3 coding DNA: TGTGCCAGCACCCCGTTTGGGGCGGGAGGCTACAATGAGCAGTTCTTC.

This clone was picked up one time. The chain employs TRBV24-1 and TRBJ2-3, with 10 bases matching TRBD2. The CDR3 extends over 17 amino acids. The J segment lost 3 bases and the V segment lost 1 base, leaving 6 bases of the junction unmatched. Germline V gene lookup returns CDR1 KGHDR and CDR2 SFDVKD. Written as DNA, the CDR3 is TGTGCCACCAGTGATTTAATCCCTAGCGGGAGAACAGATACGCAGTATTTT. As protein: CATSDLIPSGRTDTQYF.

The chain links TRBV28 to TRBJ1-2; 11 nucleotides line up with TRBD1. V trimming: 6 bases; J trimming: 3 bases; junction bases outside the gene matches: 3. Per the germline V gene, CDR1 is MDHEN and CDR2 is SYDVKM. The CDR3 sequence is 14 residues long. CDR3 loop: CASRRTGGDYGYTF. The CDR3 bases are TGTGCCAGCAGGCGGACAGGGGGCGACTATGGCTACACCTTC.

This chain connects TRBV3-1 (or the pseudogene TRBV3-2) to TRBJ1-1; D gene ambiguous. V was clipped by 0 bases and J by 4 bases, with 15 bases between them. Germline V gene lookup returns CDR1 LGHDT and CDR2 YNNKEL (reference sequence). CDR3 length: 16 residues. The DNA for the CDR3 is TGTGCCAGCAGCCAAGATGCCGGGCTAGGCGGCACTGAAGCTTTCTTT. Translation gives CASSQDAGLGGTEAFF.

This clone was observed a single time. The rearrangement uses TRBV6-2 or TRBV6-3 and TRBJ2-7; the D call may be TRBD1 or TRBD2 (5 bases each). Per the germline V gene, CDR1 is MNHEY and CDR2 is SVGEGT. Trimming took off 4 bases at V and 3 bases at J, with 13 bases between the two ends. This CDR3 has 14 residues. CDR3 loop: CASSWTEGNYEQYF. The CDR3 coding sequence is TGTGCCAGCAGTTGGACCGAGGGGAACTACGAGCAGTACTTC.

This clone appeared a single time. V gene TRBV11-2 combines with J gene TRBJ2-1; 10 bases agree with TRBD2. This CDR3 comprises 13 residues. Per germline, CDR1 SGHAT and CDR2 FQNNGV. V lost 8 bases, J lost 7 bases, and 5 bases stayed unmatched. The CDR3 spells CASLAGAGNEQFF. Written as DNA, the CDR3 is TGTGCCAGCCTAGCGGGAGCCGGGAATGAGCAGTTCTTC.

The chain employs TRBV19 and TRBJ2-5; D is possibly TRBD1 (6 bases). V was shortened by 3 bases and J by 5 bases, with 16 bases between the two germline ends. Germline lookup yields CDR1 LNHDA and CDR2 SQIVND (reference sequence). There are 15 residues in the CDR3. The CDR3 loop reads CASSMYREAGETQYF. The CDR3 DNA reads TGTGCCAGTAGTATGTACAGGGAAGCAGGGGAGACCCAGTACTTC. The variable domain in full, completed from reference TRBV19 and TRBJ2-5, reads DGGITQSPKYLFRKEGQNVTLSCEQNLNHDAMYWYRQDPGQGLRLIYYSQIVNDFQKGDIAEGYSVSREKKESFPLTVTSAQKNPTAFYLCASSMYREAGETQYFGPGTRLLVL.

This chain uses TRBV5-1 with TRBJ1-2, with 8 positions matching TRBD1. V trimming: 2 bases; J trimming: 4 bases; junction bases outside the gene matches: 10. Germline CDR1 is SGHRS and CDR2 is YFSETQ. This CDR3 contains 16 residues. The CDR3 region has the DNA TGCGCCAGCAGCTTTGGTGCTTCAGGGGGCTTCTATGGCTACACCTTC. This encodes CASSFGASGGFYGYTF.

V and J are TRBV25-1 and TRBJ2-3, with D perhaps TRBD2 (6 bases). Trimming stripped 4 bases from V and 5 bases from J, with 7 bases between. This CDR3 comprises 12 residues. From germline, CDR1 is MGHDK and CDR2 SYGVNS. The DNA of the CDR3 is TGTGCCAGCAGTGCCGGGGGAGATACGCAGTATTTT. Amino acid sequence: CASSAGGDTQYF.

The chain has TRBV27 and TRBJ1-6, with unresolved D. Germline V lookup: CDR1 MNHEY, CDR2 SMNVEV (reference sequence). The CDR3 totals 13 residues. V was pared by 8 bases and J by 7 bases, with 12 bases between. CDR3 residues: CASRLGRNSPLHF. CDR3 DNA: TGTGCCAGCCGGCTAGGGAGAAATTCACCCCTCCACTTT.

The J gene is TRBJ1-6, the V gene TRBV6-4, with D unresolved. CDR3 length: 15 amino acids. CDR1 is MRHNA and CDR2 is SNTAGT in the germline V gene. V dropped 0 bases and J dropped 9 bases, with 12 bases sitting between them. CDR3 sequence reads: CASSDSLSWGSPLHF. DNA for the CDR3: TGTGCCAGCAGTGACTCTTTGTCTTGGGGTTCACCCCTCCACTTT.

The genes are TRBV18 and TRBJ1-5, with unresolved D. Per the germline V gene, CDR1 is KGHSH and CDR2 is LQKENI. This CDR3 is built from 12 residues. Trimming removed 6 bases from V and 3 bases from J, with 6 bases in between. The CDR3 loop reads CASSPDNQPQHF. In nucleotides, the CDR3 is TGTGCCAGCTCCCCGGACAATCAGCCCCAGCATTTT.

This chain links TRBV5-1 with TRBJ1-2; D perhaps matches TRBD1 (5 bases). Germline CDR1 is SGHRS and CDR2 is YFSETQ. Trimming cost V 4 bases and J 4 bases, with 14 bases left between them. This CDR3 has 14 amino acids. The CDR3 loop reads CASSGSPGGYGYTF. The CDR3 DNA is TGCGCCAGCAGCGGAAGCCCGGGGGGCTATGGCTACACCTTC.

This chain connects TRBV9 to TRBJ1-6; 10 bases align to TRBD1. The CDR3 runs 16 residues. The germline gives CDR1 SGDLS, CDR2 YYNGEE. The J segment lost 4 bases and the V segment lost 3 bases, leaving 4 bases of the junction unmatched. CDR3: CASSEGQGLYNSPLHF. Written as DNA, the CDR3 is TGTGCCAGCAGCGAGGGACAGGGGCTTTATAATTCACCCCTCCACTTT.

This clone was found a few times. The CDR3 region is CASRLGATEAFF. As DNA, the CDR3 is TGTGCCAGCCGGTTGGGGGCCACTGAAGCTTTCTTT. The chain couples TRBV2 to TRBJ1-1; D is possibly TRBD1 (6 bases). V lost 8 bases to trimming and J lost 4 bases, with 11 bases between them. The germline V gene encodes CDR1 SNHLY and CDR2 FYNNEI. This CDR3 contains 12 residues. Supplemented by reference TRBV2 and TRBJ1-1, the full variable domain reads EPEVTQTPSHQVTQMGQEVILRCVPISNHLYFYWYRQILGQKVEFLVSFYNNEISEKSEIFDDQFSVERPDGSNFTLKIRSTKLEDSAMYFCASRLGATEAFFGQGTRLTVV.